This section outlines one T cell receptor (beta chain) sequence together with its context. Its antigen remains unidentified. The data derive from a study of T cell responses to AZD1222 COVID-19 vaccine. The study's findings and limits: Two AZD1222 administrations were followed by greater Spike-specific TCR breadth and depth. The span of vaccine-associated CD4 TCRs extended across spike, with dominance at 160-218 and 743-854. White British ancestry dominated among donors, who included more females, and clonal diversity was possibly underestimated. Every sample of the repertoires postdated the peak T cell response.

The CDR3 runs to 11 residues. Germline CDR1 SEHNR, CDR2 FQNEAQ (reference sequence). V was cut by 5 bases and J by 7 bases, with 8 bases left in between. Assay used: immunoSEQ multiplex PCR; TCRdb lists only in-frame clones, some missing. The sample yields about 150,000 clones, 85% to 90% seen once. The sequencing here drew on peripheral blood, taken on day 0 of AZD1222 vaccination. The source is an adult in good health. The chain recombines TRBV7-9 with TRBJ1-1; maybe TRBD1 (6 bases). CDR3: CASSPDSEAFF. The CDR3 bases are TGTGCCAGCAGCCCGGACAGTGAAGCTTTCTTT. Complete variable domain (other parts from reference TRBV7-9 and TRBJ1-1): DTGVSQNPRHKITKRGQNVTFRCDPISEHNRLYWYRQTLGQGPEFLTYFQNEAQLEKSRLLSDRFSAERPKGSFSTLEIQRTEQGDSAMYLCASSPDSEAFFGQGTRLTVV.